This T cell receptor beta chain was identified during a study of T cells in Graves' hyperthyroidism and ophthalmopathy. Germline V gene data show CDR1 as ENHRY and CDR2 as SYGVKD. The CDR3 length is 11 residues. V was shortened by 9 bases and J by 5 bases, with 10 bases between the two germline ends. A word on this clonotype: Its antigen remains unidentified.

The study defined stable Graves' hyperthyroidism as no ophthalmopathy progression within 18 months. In patients aged 18 to 65, hyperthyroidism was newly diagnosed, with duration under 2 months. Findings of the study overall: Most clonotypes expanded in the thyroid (above 0.001) were also present in blood. The model identified upcoming ophthalmopathy a median approximately 6.5 months ahead of onset.

Amplification yielded TCR beta CDR3 regions, with RNA transcripts as the source. An initial round of RT-PCR targeting the TCR CDR3 relied on the HTBI primer set. MiXCR was run by TCRdb on the multiplex PCR reads, yielding one entry per CDR3 protein. The repertoire holds 600,000 or so distinct CDR3 sequences, with more than 45% as singletons. The receptor was isolated from a woman under 30 with Graves' hyperthyroidism. Sequencing used peripheral blood or thyroid tissue (not recorded which). The chain links TRBV10-3 to TRBJ2-5; unclear D gene. The CDR3, as DNA: TGTGCCATTGAACCGCGGGAGACCCAGTACTTC. The encoded protein is CAIEPRETQYF.